A single sample gave rise to the 22 T cell receptor beta chains below, sequenced in a study of T-cell reconstitution after alpha-beta-depleted transplantation in children. Unique molecular identifiers featured in how the TCRbeta library was prepared. TCRdb re-derived calls from the PCR reads in MiXCR, one entry per CDR3 protein. The repertoire holds 95,000 to 150,000 distinct CDR3 sequences, with 23% as singletons. This material consisted of PBMCs, mostly from graft donor cells, taken 180 days after TCRalphabeta/CD19-depleted stem cell transplant. These receptors were taken from a male patient between 2 and 15 years old who had a stem cell transplant for chronic granulomatous disease, so the T cells may come from the graft donor.

This clonotype appeared a few times. The V and J genes are TRBV20-1 and TRBJ1-2, with TRBD1 matching over 8 bases. The V gene's germline CDR1 is DFQATT and CDR2 SNEGSKA (reference sequence). V gave up 6 bases and J gave up 8 bases; unmatched junction bases: 8. The CDR3 is made up of 12 amino acids. The CDR3 DNA follows: TGCAGTGCCCCGGACAGGGTTGGGGGCTACACCTTC. Translating it yields CSAPDRVGGYTF.

This clonotype was seen more than once but under ten times. A much larger clone sits a single nucleotide away, making a read error possible. This chain links TRBV12-3 or TRBV12-4 with TRBJ1-5; D is uncertain. The CDR3 totals 12 residues. The germline V and J ends were trimmed by 3 bases and 0 bases, with 0 bases remaining between them. CDR3 coding DNA: TGTGCCAGCAGTTTTAGCAATCAGCCCCAGCATTTT. It is translated as CASSFSNQPQHF.

This chain connects TRBV27 to TRBJ1-2, with a tentative D call TRBD1 (5 bases). The CDR3 has 12 residues. CDR1 and CDR2 (germline): MNHEY, SMNVEV (reference sequence). Deletions cut 6 bases from V and 1 base from J, with 6 bases between. CDR3 amino acids: CASRTVNYGYTF. The CDR3 nucleotides read TGTGCCAGCAGGACAGTTAACTATGGCTACACCTTC.

The chain recombines TRBV7-2 with TRBJ2-3; 9 nucleotides agree with TRBD2. The germline gives CDR1 SGHTA, CDR2 FQGNSA. Trimming cost V 2 bases and J 2 bases; bases outside gene matches: 5. The CDR3 is made up of 16 amino acids. The CDR3 loop is CASSLRLAGITDTQYF. Written as DNA, the CDR3 is TGTGCCAGCAGCTTACGTCTAGCGGGGATCACAGATACGCAGTATTTT. Drawing the rest from reference TRBV7-2 and TRBJ2-3, the complete variable domain is GAGVSQSPSNKVTEKGKDVELRCDPISGHTALYWYRQSLGQGLEFLIYFQGNSAPDKSGLPSDRFSAERTGGSVSTLTIQRTQQEDSAVYLCASSLRLAGITDTQYFGPGTRLTVL.

The CDR3, as DNA: TGTGCCAGCAGTGTGACTAGCGGGAACCAAGAGACCCAGTACTTC. Translating gives CASSVTSGNQETQYF. The chain employs TRBV6-2 or TRBV6-3 and TRBJ2-5; TRBD2 matches at 11 bases. Germline loops: CDR1 MNHEY, CDR2 SVGEGT. The CDR3 is 15 amino acids. V gave up 5 bases and J gave up 0 bases; unmatched junction bases: 2.

This clonotype occurred many times. The chain recombines TRBV20-1 with TRBJ2-5; 9 positions match TRBD2. The CDR3 loop spans 13 amino acids. V gave up 2 bases and J gave up 5 bases; unmatched junction bases: 3. CDR1 is DFQATT and CDR2 is SNEGSKA in the germline V gene (reference sequence). CDR3 sequence (DNA): TGCAGTGCTAGACTAGCGGGACAGGAGACCCAGTACTTC. Its translation is CSARLAGQETQYF.

V usage is TRBV12-3 or TRBV12-4 and J usage is TRBJ2-1, with D tentatively TRBD1 (6 bases). CDR3 length equals 16 residues. V was pared by 10 bases and J by 2 bases, with 21 bases between. The CDR3 DNA reads as TGTGCCATCCGATCCACCACCGGGACAACCTACAATGAGCAGTTCTTC. Its translation: CAIRSTTGTTYNEQFF.

This clonotype occurred many times. The rearrangement links TRBV10-3 to TRBJ1-1; D ambiguous. The germline CDR1 and CDR2 sequences are ENHRY and SYGVKD. CDR3 size: 14 residues. V lost 4 bases and J 1 base, leaving 10 bases between the germline ends. CDR3 sequence reads: CAISGVTPNTEAFF. The CDR3 nucleotides read TGTGCCATCAGTGGGGTGACTCCGAACACTGAAGCTTTCTTT.

J is TRBJ2-7 and V is TRBV2; D remains unclear. Trimming shortened V by 4 bases and J by 3 bases, and 19 bases separated the two germline ends. This CDR3 comprises 16 residues. Germline V lookup: CDR1 SNHLY, CDR2 FYNNEI. The CDR3, as DNA: TGTGCCAGCAGTGGTGGTTTTGGCTCGGGTTTCTACGAGCAGTACTTC. It yields the protein CASSGGFGSGFYEQYF.

This clonotype was seen repeatedly, ten times or more. This chain uses TRBV12-3 or TRBV12-4 with TRBJ2-5; D not resolved. V lost 2 bases to trimming and J lost 1 base, with 11 bases between them. There are 15 residues in the CDR3. CDR3 nucleotides: TGTGCCAGCAGTTTAATCGGTGGGGTCCAAGAGACCCAGTACTTC. This encodes CASSLIGGVQETQYF.

At least ten counts were recorded for this clonotype. The chain carries TRBV29-1 and TRBJ2-1; 9 bases match TRBD2. The CDR3 spans 15 residues. Trimming removed 8 bases from V and 0 bases from J; junction bases left unmatched: 8. From germline, CDR1 is SQVTM and CDR2 ANQGSEA. CDR3 sequence (DNA): TGCAGCCCATTCCTAGCGGGAACCTCCTACAATGAGCAGTTCTTC. Protein: CSPFLAGTSYNEQFF.

In its sample, this clonotype was seen a few times. CDR3 bases: TGCAGCGGACAGAGTAACTACGAGCAGTACTTC. This gives the protein CSGQSNYEQYF. The chain recombines TRBV20-1 with TRBJ2-7; a weak D match, TRBD1 (6 bases). Germline V gene lookup returns CDR1 DFQATT and CDR2 SNEGSKA (reference sequence). The CDR3 runs to 11 residues.

V usage is TRBV7-9 and J usage is TRBJ2-7; 7 bases fit TRBD2. With V trimmed by 2 bases and J by 0 bases, 7 bases remained unmatched. This CDR3 has 16 residues. Germline V gene data show CDR1 as SEHNR and CDR2 as FQNEAQ (reference sequence). The CDR3 coding sequence is TGTGCCAGCAGCTTATACCTGGCTAGCGGCTCCTACGAGCAGTACTTC. Encoded protein: CASSLYLASGSYEQYF.

This clonotype appeared a few times. This sequence joins TRBV20-1 and TRBJ2-3; D may correspond to TRBD1 or TRBD2 (5 bases each). The CDR3 has 16 residues. Trimming cost V 0 bases and J 1 base, with 14 bases left between them. Germline V gives CDR1 DFQATT, CDR2 SNEGSKA (reference sequence). For the CDR3, the DNA is TGCAGTGCTAGAGATCGGAGGCAGGGAGGCACAGATACGCAGTATTTT. Its translation: CSARDRRQGGTDTQYF.

This clonotype was seen at least ten times. The rearrangement uses TRBV5-1 and TRBJ2-7, with a tentative D call TRBD1 (6 bases). Germline V gene lookup returns CDR1 SGHRS and CDR2 YFSETQ. V shed 0 bases and J shed 5 bases, with 12 bases lying between them. There are 14 residues in the CDR3. CDR3 DNA: TGCGCCAGCAGCTTGGTTCAGGGGAAGGACGAGCAGTACTTC. Translated: CASSLVQGKDEQYF.

There are many counts of this clonotype. The genes are TRBV28 and TRBJ1-5; 7 bases agree with TRBD1. The germline gives CDR1 MDHEN, CDR2 SYDVKM. CDR3 length equals 15 residues. J was trimmed by 0 bases and V by 6 bases; bases with no gene match: 5. CDR3 loop: CASSPGQYSNQPQHF. CDR3 nucleotides: TGTGCCAGCAGCCCGGGACAGTATAGCAATCAGCCCCAGCATTTT.

In its sample, this clonotype was seen many times. Here the CDR3 reads CASSLTRTGIGNQPQHF. The CDR3 bases are TGTGCCAGCAGCTTAACAAGGACGGGGATTGGAAATCAGCCCCAGCATTTT. The V gene is TRBV7-9, the J gene TRBJ1-5; D is ambiguous. V lost 2 bases, J lost 4 bases, and 18 bases lay in between. The germline V gene has CDR1 SEHNR and CDR2 FQNEAQ (reference sequence). CDR3 size: 17 residues.

This clonotype was found a few times. This chain joins TRBV12-3 or TRBV12-4 and TRBJ1-5; D is uncertain. The CDR3 contains 17 residues. V was shortened by 1 base and J by 2 bases, with 15 bases between the two germline ends. CDR3 region: CASSLGDGVMGNQPQHF. The CDR3 bases are TGTGCCAGCAGTTTAGGGGATGGGGTAATGGGCAATCAGCCCCAGCATTTT.

As concerns this clonotype: Just one base apart from a much larger clone, this may be a read error. V is TRBV5-1 and J is TRBJ2-1, with 10 nucleotides matching TRBD2. CDR3 size: 16 residues. Germline assignment: CDR1 SGHRS and CDR2 YFSETQ. The CDR3 spells CVSSLELAGRSNEQFF. In DNA form, the CDR3 reads TGCGTCAGCAGCTTGGAACTAGCGGGAAGATCGAATGAGCAGTTCTTC.

This rearrangement joins TRBV5-6 to TRBJ2-3; TRBD2 is a possible D gene (6 bases). The V end lost 0 bases, the J end lost 2 bases, and 13 bases lay between the germline ends. The CDR3 is made up of 16 amino acids. The germline V gene has CDR1 SGHDT and CDR2 YYEEEE. The CDR3 loop reads CASSLGAGTLTDTQYF. CDR3 nucleotide sequence: TGTGCCAGCAGCTTGGGCGCAGGGACTCTCACAGATACGCAGTATTTT.

This clonotype was recorded at least ten times. The chain couples TRBV20-1 to TRBJ2-1, with D possibly TRBD1 on 6 matching bases. CDR1 is DFQATT, CDR2 SNEGSKA, per germline (reference sequence). V shed 2 bases and J shed 0 bases, with 17 bases lying between them. CDR3 length equals 17 residues. The CDR3 loop reads CSARIRGIMSSYNEQFF. CDR3 bases: TGCAGTGCTAGAATCAGGGGTATAATGAGCTCCTACAATGAGCAGTTCTTC.

This clonotype was observed a single time. The chain carries TRBV5-1 and TRBJ2-6; 9 bases map to TRBD1. Germline CDR1 and CDR2: SGHRS and YFSETQ. V gave up 4 bases and J gave up 2 bases; unmatched junction bases: 7. The CDR3 has 17 residues. The CDR3, as DNA: TGCGCCAGCAGCGATACAGGGGGCACGGCTGGGGCCAACGTCCTGACTTTC. This gives the protein CASSDTGGTAGANVLTF.